What follows is one T cell receptor beta chain and its context. Random hexamers were used to reverse transcribe about 0.5 to 1 ug of RNA. Each CDR3 protein gets one entry after TCRdb re-called the immunoSEQ multiplex PCR reads with MiXCR. The data show around 150,000 distinct CDR3 sequences, about 94% seen once. CDR3 length: 15 amino acids. Unmatched junction bases numbered 7, after V lost 6 bases and J lost 1 base. CDR1 and CDR2 from the germline V gene are SEHNR and FQNEAQ (reference sequence). The sample comes from a study of CD8 T cells in Susac syndrome. TCR beta sequencing covered blood CD8+ and CD4+ T cells. The study used healthy donors as controls matched for age and sex. TEMRA cells underwent FACS enrichment and CD8+ and CD4+ T cells underwent negative isolation.

The J gene is TRBJ2-5, the V gene TRBV7-9, with 8 positions matching TRBD2. Sequenced: CD4+ T cells from PBMCs. This TCR was recovered from a human donor in good health. CDR3 residues: CASSSRGGLQETQYF. The CDR3 DNA is TGTGCCAGCAGTTCCCGGGGGGGCCTCCAAGAGACCCAGTACTTC.